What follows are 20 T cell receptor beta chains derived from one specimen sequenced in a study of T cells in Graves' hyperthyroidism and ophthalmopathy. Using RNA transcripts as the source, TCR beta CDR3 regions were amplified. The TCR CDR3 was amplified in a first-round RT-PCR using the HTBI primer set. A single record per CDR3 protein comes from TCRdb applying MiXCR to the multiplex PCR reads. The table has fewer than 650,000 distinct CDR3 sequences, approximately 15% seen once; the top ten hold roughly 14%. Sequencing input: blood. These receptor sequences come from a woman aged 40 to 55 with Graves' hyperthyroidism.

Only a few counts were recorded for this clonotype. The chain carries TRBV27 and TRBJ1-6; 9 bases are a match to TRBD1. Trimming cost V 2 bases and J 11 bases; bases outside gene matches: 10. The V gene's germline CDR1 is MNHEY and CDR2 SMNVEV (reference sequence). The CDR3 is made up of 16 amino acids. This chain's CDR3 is CASSLNLGQGLAPLHF. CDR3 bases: TGTGCCAGCAGTTTAAATCTGGGACAGGGTCTTGCACCCCTCCACTTT.

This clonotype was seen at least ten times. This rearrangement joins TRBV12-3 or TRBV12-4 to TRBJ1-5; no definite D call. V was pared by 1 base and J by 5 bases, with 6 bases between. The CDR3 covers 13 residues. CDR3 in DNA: TGTGCCAGCAGTTTAGTCCTTTATCAGCCCCAGCATTTT. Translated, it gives CASSLVLYQPQHF.

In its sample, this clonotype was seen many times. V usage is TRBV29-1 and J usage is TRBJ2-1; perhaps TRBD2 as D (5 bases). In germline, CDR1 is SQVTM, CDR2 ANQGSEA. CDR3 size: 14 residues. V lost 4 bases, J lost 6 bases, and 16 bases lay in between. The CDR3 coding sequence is TGCAGCGTTGGAGGGATTATAGGGCGCAATGAGCAGTTCTTC. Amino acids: CSVGGIIGRNEQFF.

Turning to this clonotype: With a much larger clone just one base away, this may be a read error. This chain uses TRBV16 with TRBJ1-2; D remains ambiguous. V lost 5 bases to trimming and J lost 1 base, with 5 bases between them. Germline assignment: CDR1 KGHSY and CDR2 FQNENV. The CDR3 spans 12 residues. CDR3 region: CASSYINYGYTF. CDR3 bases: TGTGCCAGCAGCTATATTAACTATGGCTACACCTTC.

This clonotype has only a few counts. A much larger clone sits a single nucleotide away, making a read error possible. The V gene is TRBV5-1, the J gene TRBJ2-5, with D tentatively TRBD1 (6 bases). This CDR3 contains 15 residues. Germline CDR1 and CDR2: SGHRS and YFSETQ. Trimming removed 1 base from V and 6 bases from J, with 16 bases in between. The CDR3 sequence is CASSLSQGGAKTQYF. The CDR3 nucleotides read TGCGCCAGCAGCTTGTCACAGGGTGGGGCGAAGACCCAGTACTTC.

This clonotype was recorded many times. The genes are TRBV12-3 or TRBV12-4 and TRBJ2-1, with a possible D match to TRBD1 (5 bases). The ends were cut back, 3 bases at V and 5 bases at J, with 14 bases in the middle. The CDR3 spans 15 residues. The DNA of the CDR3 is TGTGCCAGCAGTTTCGCAGGGTGGAAGAACAATGAGCAGTTCTTC. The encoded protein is CASSFAGWKNNEQFF.

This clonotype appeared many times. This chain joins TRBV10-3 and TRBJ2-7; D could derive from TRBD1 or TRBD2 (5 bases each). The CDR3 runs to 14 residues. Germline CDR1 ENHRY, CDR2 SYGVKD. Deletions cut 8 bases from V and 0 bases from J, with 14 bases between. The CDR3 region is CAIAGTASSYEQYF. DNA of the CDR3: TGTGCCATCGCCGGGACGGCTAGCTCCTACGAGCAGTACTTC.

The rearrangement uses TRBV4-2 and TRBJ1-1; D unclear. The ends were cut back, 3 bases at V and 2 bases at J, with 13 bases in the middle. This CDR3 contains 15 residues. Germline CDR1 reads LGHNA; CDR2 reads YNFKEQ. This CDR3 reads CASSQQEGGNTEAFF. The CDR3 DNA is TGTGCCAGCAGCCAGCAAGAGGGCGGTAACACTGAAGCTTTCTTT.

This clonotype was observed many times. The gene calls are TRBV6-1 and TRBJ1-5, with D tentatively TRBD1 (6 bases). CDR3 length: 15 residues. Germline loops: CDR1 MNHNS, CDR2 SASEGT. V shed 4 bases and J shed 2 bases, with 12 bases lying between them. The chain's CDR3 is CASSAQGFGNQPQHF. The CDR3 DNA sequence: TGTGCCAGCAGTGCACAGGGATTCGGCAATCAGCCCCAGCATTTT.

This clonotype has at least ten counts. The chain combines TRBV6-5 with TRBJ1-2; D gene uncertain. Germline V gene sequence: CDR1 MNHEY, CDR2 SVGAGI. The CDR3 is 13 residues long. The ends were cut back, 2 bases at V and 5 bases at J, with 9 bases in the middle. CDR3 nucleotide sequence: TGTGCCAGCAGTTACCAGCAATTGTATGGCTACACCTTC. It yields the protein CASSYQQLYGYTF.

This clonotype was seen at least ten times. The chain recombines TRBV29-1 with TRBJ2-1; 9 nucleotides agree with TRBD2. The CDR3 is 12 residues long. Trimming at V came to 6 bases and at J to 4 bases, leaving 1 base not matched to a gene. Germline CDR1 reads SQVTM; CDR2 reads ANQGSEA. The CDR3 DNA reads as TGCAGCGTGACTAGCGGTTACAATGAGCAGTTCTTC. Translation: CSVTSGYNEQFF.

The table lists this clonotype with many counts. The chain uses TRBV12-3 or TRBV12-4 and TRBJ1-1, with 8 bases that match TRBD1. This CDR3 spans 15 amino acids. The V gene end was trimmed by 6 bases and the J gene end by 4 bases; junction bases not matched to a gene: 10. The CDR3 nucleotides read TGTGCCAGCAGCACGGAACAGGGGGGAATCACTGAAGCTTTCTTT. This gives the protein CASSTEQGGITEAFF.

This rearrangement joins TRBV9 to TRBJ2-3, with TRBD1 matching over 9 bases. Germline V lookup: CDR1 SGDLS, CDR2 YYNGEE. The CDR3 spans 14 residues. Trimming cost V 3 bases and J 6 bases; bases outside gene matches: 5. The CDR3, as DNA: TGTGCCAGCAGCGCGACAGGGGGAGGGGATACGCAGTATTTT. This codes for CASSATGGGDTQYF. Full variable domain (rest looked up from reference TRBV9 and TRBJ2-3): DSGVTQTPKHLITATGQRVTLRCSPRSGDLSVYWYQQSLDQGLQFLIQYYNGEERAKGNILERFSAQQFPDLHSELNLSSLELGDSALYFCASSATGGGDTQYFGPGTRLTVL.

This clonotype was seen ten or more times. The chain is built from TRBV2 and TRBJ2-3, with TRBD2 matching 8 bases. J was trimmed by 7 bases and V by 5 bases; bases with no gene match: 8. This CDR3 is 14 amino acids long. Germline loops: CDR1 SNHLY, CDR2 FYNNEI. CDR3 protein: CASSPREGIHTQYF. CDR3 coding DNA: TGTGCCAGCAGTCCCCGGGAGGGAATACATACGCAGTATTTT.

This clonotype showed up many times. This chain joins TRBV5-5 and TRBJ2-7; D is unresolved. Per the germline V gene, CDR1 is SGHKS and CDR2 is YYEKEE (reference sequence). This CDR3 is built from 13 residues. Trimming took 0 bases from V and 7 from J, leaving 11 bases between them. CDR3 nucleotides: TGTGCCAGCAGCTTGGGACACGTGAAGGAGCAGTACTTC. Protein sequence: CASSLGHVKEQYF.

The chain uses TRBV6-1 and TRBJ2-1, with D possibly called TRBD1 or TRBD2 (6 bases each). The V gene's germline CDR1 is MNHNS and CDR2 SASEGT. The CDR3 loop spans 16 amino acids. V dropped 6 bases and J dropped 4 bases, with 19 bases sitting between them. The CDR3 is CASSSQGGNYYNEQFF. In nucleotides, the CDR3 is TGTGCCAGCAGCTCACAGGGAGGTAATTATTACAATGAGCAGTTCTTC.

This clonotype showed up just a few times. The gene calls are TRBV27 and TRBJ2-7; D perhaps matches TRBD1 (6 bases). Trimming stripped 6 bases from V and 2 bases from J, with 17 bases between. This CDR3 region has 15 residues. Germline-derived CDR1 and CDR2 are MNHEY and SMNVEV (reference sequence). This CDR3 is CASSSPDRPTYEQYF. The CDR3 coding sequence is TGTGCCAGCAGCTCCCCAGACAGGCCAACCTACGAGCAGTACTTC.

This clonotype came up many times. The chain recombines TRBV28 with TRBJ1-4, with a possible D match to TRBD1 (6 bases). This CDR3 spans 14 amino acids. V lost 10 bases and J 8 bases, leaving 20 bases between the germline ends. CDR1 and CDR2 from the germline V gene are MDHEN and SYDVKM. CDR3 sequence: CATVRGGSKEKLFF. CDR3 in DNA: TGTGCCACCGTTAGGGGGGGGAGCAAGGAAAAACTGTTTTTT.

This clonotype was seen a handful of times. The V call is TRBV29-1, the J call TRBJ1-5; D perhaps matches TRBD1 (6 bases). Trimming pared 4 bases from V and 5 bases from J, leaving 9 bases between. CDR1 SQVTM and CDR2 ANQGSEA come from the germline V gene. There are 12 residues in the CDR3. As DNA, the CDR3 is TGCAGCGTTGCCAGGGGAGATCAGCCCCAGCATTTT. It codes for CSVARGDQPQHF.

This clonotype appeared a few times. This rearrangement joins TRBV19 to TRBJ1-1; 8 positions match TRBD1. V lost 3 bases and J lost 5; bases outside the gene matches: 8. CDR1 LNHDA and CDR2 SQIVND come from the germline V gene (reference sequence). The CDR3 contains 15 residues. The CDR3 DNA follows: TGTGCCAGTAGTATGTCCCTACAGGGGGGGACTGAAGCTTTCTTT. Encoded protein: CASSMSLQGGTEAFF.